The 11 T cell receptor beta chains below were found in one sample sequenced in a study of early T cells in non-severe SARS-CoV-2 infection. MiXCR, applied by TCRdb to the 5' RACE reads, yields one record per CDR3 protein. The data contain 30,000 or so distinct CDR3 sequences, under 6.5% of them seen just once; the ten biggest clones take up approximately 5.2%. Material for sequencing was whole blood. The origin of the receptors is an adult who was a healthcare worker with PCR-confirmed SARS-CoV-2 infection or an uninfected control (not recorded which).

This clonotype occurred a few times. The chain uses TRBV7-2 and TRBJ2-5, with TRBD1 identical over 8 bases. The V gene's germline CDR1 is SGHTA and CDR2 FQGNSA. Trimming at V came to 3 bases and at J to 4 bases, leaving 7 bases not matched to a gene. The CDR3 extends over 15 amino acids. The CDR3 DNA reads TGTGCCAGCAGCTTGAACCCAGGGGGCATAGAGACCCAGTACTTC. The encoded protein is CASSLNPGGIETQYF.

There are many counts of this clonotype. J is TRBJ2-3 and V is TRBV19, with a possible D match to TRBD2 (6 bases). Germline values: CDR1 LNHDA, CDR2 SQIVND (reference sequence). Trimming shortened V by 6 bases and J by 6 bases, and 16 bases separated the two germline ends. CDR3 length: 14 residues. Here the CDR3 DNA reads TGTGCCAGTAGATCCGAGAGTGGGGGGGATACGCAGTATTTT. Its translation is CASRSESGGDTQYF.

This clonotype was detected many times. The chain employs TRBV27 and TRBJ2-3; 9 positions match TRBD2. Germline-derived CDR1 and CDR2 are MNHEY and SMNVEV (reference sequence). The CDR3 runs 16 residues. V lost 4 bases to trimming and J lost 4 bases; unmatched junction nucleotides: 9. CDR3 bases: TGTGCCAGCAGTTCCCAAGCGGGGGGAGGAGCAGATACGCAGTATTTT. Amino acid sequence: CASSSQAGGGADTQYF.

This clonotype was counted many times. The CDR3 sequence: CASSLGPATNSPLHF. The CDR3 region has the DNA TGTGCCAGCAGTTTAGGCCCGGCAACTAATTCACCCCTCCACTTT. The J gene is TRBJ1-6, the V gene TRBV27; no clear D. V was shortened by 2 bases and J by 6 bases, with 11 bases between the two germline ends. Germline CDR1 reads MNHEY; CDR2 reads SMNVEV (reference sequence). This CDR3 has 15 amino acids.

The chain couples TRBV7-9 to TRBJ2-5; TRBD1 or TRBD2 may be the D gene (5 bases each). CDR1 is SEHNR, CDR2 FQNEAQ, per germline (reference sequence). Trimming cost V 2 bases and J 4 bases, with 11 bases left between them. The CDR3 length is 14 residues. The CDR3 DNA sequence: TGTGCCAGCAGCTTATCCGGGACCGTAGAGACCCAGTACTTC. Its translation: CASSLSGTVETQYF.

The chain combines TRBV11-3 with TRBJ1-1; D unresolved. This CDR3 has 13 residues. The germline V gene has CDR1 SGHNT and CDR2 YENEEA. Deletions cut 1 base from V and 0 bases from J, with 3 bases between. CDR3: CASSLAVNTEAFF. CDR3 sequence (DNA): TGTGCCAGCAGCTTAGCAGTGAACACTGAAGCTTTCTTT.

There are many counts of this clonotype. This chain uses TRBV7-2 with TRBJ1-1, with D hard to call. The CDR3 loop spans 15 amino acids. V was shortened by 2 bases and J by 0 bases, with 10 bases between the two germline ends. Germline V gives CDR1 SGHTA, CDR2 FQGNSA. The CDR3 protein is CASSLLSMVNTEAFF. The CDR3, as DNA: TGTGCCAGCAGCTTATTATCTATGGTGAACACTGAAGCTTTCTTT.

This clonotype was detected many times. The chain carries TRBV7-6 and TRBJ2-5, with D possibly TRBD2 on 6 matching bases. Germline CDR1 and CDR2: SGHVS and FNYEAQ. Trimming pared 4 bases from V and 2 bases from J, leaving 20 bases between. CDR3 size: 17 residues. In DNA form, the CDR3 reads TGTGCCAGCAGCTCATCCTCTAACATAGCGGATCAAGAGACCCAGTACTTC. Translated, it gives CASSSSSNIADQETQYF.

J is TRBJ1-1 and V is TRBV27; TRBD1 aligns across 8 bases. The CDR3 is made up of 17 amino acids. Trimming took 2 bases from V and 1 from J; bases not matched to a gene: 9. Germline CDR1 is MNHEY and CDR2 is SMNVEV (reference sequence). The CDR3 spells CASSLAPGGRRNTEAFF. The DNA of the CDR3 is TGTGCCAGCAGTTTAGCGCCAGGGGGCCGGAGGAACACTGAAGCTTTCTTT.

This clonotype appeared many times. The V and J genes are TRBV12-3 or TRBV12-4 and TRBJ1-4, with TRBD1 as a possible D gene (5 bases). The CDR3 runs 14 residues. V shed 5 bases and J shed 7 bases, with 14 bases lying between them. CDR3 in amino acids: CASSPLGAGEKLFF. CDR3 bases: TGTGCCAGCAGTCCTCTCGGGGCAGGTGAAAAACTGTTTTTT.

In its sample, this clonotype was seen many times. The chain is built from TRBV29-1 and TRBJ2-1, with D maybe TRBD2 (5 bases). Germline CDR1 and CDR2: SQVTM and ANQGSEA. This CDR3 is 14 amino acids long. The V end lost 7 bases, the J end lost 0 bases, and 13 bases lay between the germline ends. The CDR3 sequence: CSALEVFSYNEQFF. Written as DNA, the CDR3 is TGCAGCGCCCTGGAGGTTTTCTCCTACAATGAGCAGTTCTTC.